This entry features one TCR beta chain sequence. Its antigen is not known. It was from PBMCs that CD4+ and CD8+ T cells were sorted. This sample is part of a study of CD8+ T cells in alopecia areata. Study results and caveats: Lesional tissue from the scalp (especially in alopecia totalis/universalis) showed higher clonality than normal scalp. TCR sharing was clearer in mice than between patients, perhaps partly owing to patient HLA diversity. Resident alphabeta T cells of normal skin are also sequenced in scalp samples.

In germline, CDR1 is LGHNA, CDR2 YNFKEQ. The CDR3 covers 14 residues. V lost 4 bases to trimming and J lost 3 bases, with 12 bases between them. The authors extracted RNA and reverse transcribed it into cDNA as the sequencing template. The table came from immunoSEQ multiplex PCR; TCRdb's copy has only in-frame clones and leaves some out. Of approximately 150,000 clones in the sample, about three fifths were seen once. Material for sequencing was CD4+ T cells sorted from blood. This chain links TRBV4-2 with TRBJ1-2, with D possibly being TRBD1 (5 bases). The clonotype comes from a human donor in good health. CDR3 residues: CASSPPGTDYGYTF. CDR3 nucleotide sequence: TGTGCCAGCAGCCCACCCGGGACGGACTATGGCTACACCTTC.